This paragraph covers one T cell receptor beta chain sequence. No antigen is known for it. Germline V CDR1 and CDR2: ENHRY, SYGVKD. The ends were cut back, 3 bases at V and 1 base at J, with 15 bases in the middle. This CDR3 is 16 amino acids long. The sample belongs to a study of Ad26.COV2.S vaccination and SARS-CoV-2 variants. About the research overall: A participant enrolled in the COV1001 Ad26.COV2.S trial arm provided the sample. Findings of the study overall: Higher spike-specific TCR breadth was found in vaccine recipients than in placebo recipients. Spike-specific CD8+ and CD4+ T cell responses reportedly showed substantial breadth after vaccination.

Treatment indicated: roughly 18 received Ad26.COV2.S at low or high dose, single or two shots; several received placebo; per-sample allocation not given. Samples were taken on day 63 after the first vaccine or placebo injection. As its vector, the vaccine had Ad26, which expressed Wuhan-strain SARS-CoV-2 spike. Data came from immunoSEQ multiplex PCR; TCRdb stores just in-frame clones and leaves some out. The data contain roughly 350,000 clones, around 89% of them seen just once; the ten biggest clones take up about 5%. The clonotype originates from a person aged 18-60 years who received the Ad26.COV2.S COVID-19 vaccine or a placebo. This specimen consisted of peripheral blood, obtained in a trial of Ad26.COV2.S vaccine versus placebo. The chain couples TRBV10-3 to TRBJ2-5; D remains unclear. The CDR3 sequence is CAISESYSLFQETQYF. CDR3 sequence (DNA): TGTGCCATCAGTGAATCGTACTCGCTGTTCCAAGAGACCCAGTACTTC.